This passage covers 5 T cell receptor beta chains from one sample sequenced in a study of human T cells and chemical hapten exposure. Specified time point: patch test 1, 2 weeks after DPC sensitization. Described treatment: therapeutic diphenylcyclopropenone sensitization with weekly scalp DPC. From the RACE reads, TCRdb called clonotypes with MiXCR, one entry per CDR3 protein. The sample records under 450,000 distinct CDR3 sequences, more than 4.5% being singletons. Sample: whole blood, taken in connection with sensitization to the hapten diphenylcyclopropenone (DPC). These receptors all come from a woman aged 50 to 60 with alopecia areata. Some clones in this sample may be carry-over from other donors' samples.

This clonotype came up a few times. The V gene is TRBV13, the J gene TRBJ2-3, with 7 bases fitting TRBD2. Germline assignment: CDR1 PRHDT and CDR2 FYEKMQ (reference sequence). CDR3 length equals 16 residues. Losses at the gene ends were 3 bases for V and 2 bases for J; bases not matched to a gene: 8. The CDR3, as DNA: TGTGCCAGCAGCTTCCCCCTGGGGGGGACCACAGATACGCAGTATTTT. Translating it yields CASSFPLGGTTDTQYF.

This clonotype was seen repeatedly, ten times or more. V and J are TRBV27 and TRBJ1-4; D is unresolved. V lost 4 bases and J 8 bases, leaving 11 bases between the germline ends. The CDR3 is 13 residues long. CDR1 is MNHEY, CDR2 SMNVEV, per germline (reference sequence). The CDR3 DNA is TGTGCCAGCAGTTCCACTCTCAGGGAAAAACTGTTTTTT. Its protein is CASSSTLREKLFF. The full variable domain, in which reference TRBV27 and TRBJ1-4 provide the parts outside the CDR3, is EAQVTQNPRYLITVTGKKLTVTCSQNMNHEYMSWYRQDPGLGLRQIYYSMNVEVTDKGDVPEGYKVSRKEKRNFPLILESPSPNQTSLYFCASSSTLREKLFFGSGTQLSVL.

With regard to this clonotype: This is likely a read error, given that the CDR3 carries no conserved phenylalanine or tryptophan at its end. This chain links TRBV11-2 with TRBJ1-4, with D uncertain. The CDR3 sequence is 17 residues long. The germline V and J ends were trimmed by 1 base and 1 base, with 13 bases remaining between them. CDR1 is SGHAT and CDR2 is FQNNGV in the germline V gene. The CDR3 sequence is CASSLGPVAGTNEKLFL. For the CDR3, the DNA is TGTGCCAGCAGCTTAGGACCTGTGGCCGGAACTAATGAAAAACTGTTTCTT.

This clonotype has ten or more counts. The rearrangement links TRBV7-9 to TRBJ1-1; no firm D call. Per the germline V gene, CDR1 is SEHNR and CDR2 is FQNEAQ (reference sequence). V was clipped by 3 bases and J by 0 bases, with 8 bases between them. The CDR3 length is 14 residues. The CDR3 is CASSFSEMNTEAFF. The CDR3 nucleotides read TGTGCCAGCAGCTTCTCAGAGATGAACACTGAAGCTTTCTTT.

Many counts were recorded for this clonotype. J is TRBJ2-3 and V is TRBV5-1; TRBD2 might be the D (5 bases). This CDR3 contains 15 residues. The germline V and J ends were trimmed by 0 bases and 4 bases, with 12 bases remaining between them. Per the germline V gene, CDR1 is SGHRS and CDR2 is YFSETQ. CDR3 coding DNA: TGCGCCAGCAGCTTGGAAGGGCTTAGCGCAGATACGCAGTATTTT. Translated: CASSLEGLSADTQYF.